This T cell receptor beta chain was sequenced for a study of shared clonotypes between healthy human individuals. V was shortened by 5 bases and J by 5 bases, with 9 bases between the two germline ends. Germline loops: CDR1 SQVTM, CDR2 ANQGSEA. There are 11 residues in the CDR3. This clone was found once. The split of CD4+ cells yielded CD45RA+ naive and CD45RA-negative memory subsets. Profiled with immunoSEQ multiplex PCR; TCRdb holds only in-frame clones, not every one. Of more than 2 million clones detected, around 95% appear once; the ten largest clones hold 0.1% to 0.15%. This clonotype was sampled from a man younger than 35 in good health. The sequenced sample consisted of naive CD4+ T cells sorted from blood. The subset is: CD45RA+ positively selected. The chain carries TRBV29-1 and TRBJ2-5, with unresolved D. The CDR3 nucleotides read TGCAGCGTTCGGCCTGGGGAGACCCAGTACTTC. It translates to CSVRPGETQYF.